The 10 T cell receptor beta chains given below trace back to one sample, sequenced in a study of metastatic and nonmetastatic thyroid tumors. TCRdb re-called the PCR reads through MiXCR. Of 35,000 to 45,000 clones in the sample, around 10% were seen once. Patients underwent thyroid surgery, and none had received any treatment before it. Material for sequencing was blood. The receptors derive from a male donor with papillary thyroid cancer or a benign thyroid nodule (not recorded which). Some clones in this sample may be carry-over from other donors' samples.

This clone was counted ten times or more. The chain employs TRBV7-3 and TRBJ2-7; D is possibly TRBD1 or TRBD2 (5 bases each). The germline gives CDR1 SGHTA, CDR2 FQGTGA. With 5 bases removed from V and 0 bases from J, the gap between germline ends came to 8 bases. The CDR3 consists of 13 residues. In DNA form, the CDR3 reads TGTGCCAGCAGCCCGGGACGCTCCTACGAGCAGTACTTC. This gives the protein CASSPGRSYEQYF.

This clone was seen only a few times. The junction does not match germline at one end; this may be a read error. The J gene is TRBJ1-3, the V gene TRBV3-1; D might be TRBD1 (5 bases). This CDR3 is 16 amino acids long. Germline lookup yields CDR1 LGHDT and CDR2 YNNKEL (reference sequence). CDR3 sequence (DNA): TGTGCCAGCAGCCAAATGGGGCCTAACTCTGGAAACACCACATATTTT. Translated, it gives CASSQMGPNSGNTTYF.

This clone was recorded many times. The V gene is TRBV15, the J gene TRBJ2-7; D remains unclear. The CDR3 totals 14 residues. Per the germline V gene, CDR1 is LNHNV and CDR2 is YYDKDF (reference sequence). Trimming shortened V by 2 bases and J by 3 bases, and 11 bases separated the two germline ends. The chain's CDR3 is CATSRSSDFYEQYF. The DNA for the CDR3 is TGTGCCACCAGCAGATCTTCTGATTTCTACGAGCAGTACTTC.

This clone was observed a handful of times. The junction does not match germline at one end; this may be a read error. The chain uses TRBV11-1 and TRBJ2-5; D may be TRBD1 or TRBD2 (5 bases each). CDR1 and CDR2 from the germline V gene are SGHAT and FQDESV (reference sequence). The CDR3 covers 20 residues. CDR3 sequence (DNA): TGTGCCAGCAGCTTAGGTTCGATAGGGGCGATCTTTGGGGGTCAAGGGACCCAGTACTTC. Protein product: CASSLGSIGAIFGGQGTQYF.

Many counts were recorded for this clone. This chain links TRBV9 with TRBJ2-7; 11 bases fit TRBD1. Germline V gives CDR1 SGDLS, CDR2 YYNGEE. J lost 2 bases, V lost 4 bases, and 11 bases had no gene match. There are 17 residues in the CDR3. CDR3 residues: CASSPRPGTGGPYEQYF. In DNA form, the CDR3 reads TGTGCCAGCAGCCCTCGACCAGGGACAGGGGGGCCCTACGAGCAGTACTTC.

Many counts were recorded for this clone. A single base separates this from a much larger clone, so it may be a read error. The gene calls are TRBV7-9 and TRBJ2-7, with D perhaps TRBD1 (5 bases). CDR3 length equals 11 residues. Per germline, CDR1 SEHNR and CDR2 FQNEAQ (reference sequence). Trimming removed 5 bases from V and 5 bases from J, with 7 bases in between. CDR3 nucleotides: TGTGCCAGCAGCCAGGGCGACGAGCAGTACTTC. This gives the protein CASSQGDEQYF.

Many counts were recorded for this clone. V and J are TRBV20-1 and TRBJ2-2; D not certain. The germline V gene encodes CDR1 DFQATT and CDR2 SNEGSKA (reference sequence). CDR3 length: 16 residues. V was clipped by 1 base and J by 4 bases, with 16 bases between them. CDR3 sequence (DNA): TGCAGTGCTAGAGTTACTCCTAGTTCCGCCACCGGGGAGCTGTTTTTT. This translates into CSARVTPSSATGELFF.

The chain links TRBV20-1 to TRBJ2-7, with TRBD2 identical over 15 bases. Losses at the gene ends were 5 bases for V and 4 bases for J; bases not matched to a gene: 9. Germline V gene lookup returns CDR1 DFQATT and CDR2 SNEGSKA (reference sequence). This CDR3 comprises 16 residues. The CDR3 here is CSAPSSGTSGRYEQYF. DNA for the CDR3: TGCAGTGCTCCTTCCTCTGGGACTAGCGGGAGGTACGAGCAGTACTTC.

The chain links TRBV11-2 to TRBJ1-1; D gene uncertain. Germline V gene sequence: CDR1 SGHAT, CDR2 FQNNGV. The CDR3 runs to 15 residues. V was pared by 0 bases and J by 2 bases, with 10 bases between. Here the CDR3 DNA reads TGTGCCAGCAGCTTAGATAGGGAGACTAACACTGAAGCTTTCTTT. Its translation is CASSLDRETNTEAFF.

This clone has ten or more counts. The V gene is TRBV28, the J gene TRBJ2-4; no firm D call. Trimming left V 2 bases short and J 9 bases short, with 8 bases between. Germline assignment: CDR1 MDHEN and CDR2 SYDVKM. The CDR3 has 12 amino acids. Here the CDR3 reads CASSLPSSIQYF. The CDR3 DNA follows: TGTGCCAGCAGTTTACCCTCCAGCATTCAGTACTTC.